The clone carrying this T cell receptor (beta chain) was counted a single time. Its antigen is unidentified. As for the donors, each was a healthy bone marrow donor. A multiplex PCR was run with 60 Vbeta primers and 13 Jbeta primers. Sequenced by immunoSEQ multiplex PCR; TCRdb stores in-frame clones only, minus some. Counted here are approximately 130,000 clones, about four fifths occurring once; the ten biggest clones make up about 1.7%. This sample stems from a study of cytomegalovirus exposure and HLA in healthy donors. The wider study: There were 65 million to 85 million unique TCRs (from HLA-typed donors) in an early data release.

Overall study results and limits: Earlier analysis looked at TCR beta V segments, and most were productive about 87% or about 30% of the time.

CDR1 and CDR2 (germline): SNHLY, FYNNEI. CDR3 length equals 14 residues. Trimming took 2 bases from V and 5 from J; bases not matched to a gene: 5. The chain couples TRBV2 to TRBJ2-7, with 8 bases aligning to TRBD2. This TCR derives from a man younger than 35 in good health and CMV-seronegative. Sample: PBMCs. CDR3 in DNA: TGTGCCAGCAGTGAAACGGGGGGGCACAACGAGCAGTACTTC. Translation gives CASSETGGHNEQYF.